The 23 T cell receptor beta chains below all came from one sample that was sequenced in a study of T cells after yellow fever vaccination. A single record per CDR3 protein comes from TCRdb applying MiXCR to the 5' RACE reads. Here the sample spans some 150,000 distinct CDR3 sequences, more than 9.5% being singletons. Sample: CD8+ T cells sorted from PBMCs, taken 15 days after the yellow fever booster vaccination. All receptors derive from a man aged 18 to 30 who received the YFV17D yellow fever vaccine.

This clonotype was found a few times. The genes are TRBV29-1 and TRBJ2-3, with D perhaps matching TRBD1 or TRBD2 (7 bases each). Germline CDR1 SQVTM, CDR2 ANQGSEA. The CDR3 totals 17 residues. V lost 6 bases, J lost 0 bases, and 22 bases lay in between. The CDR3 DNA is TGCAGCGTCACCCATGACAGGGAGGGGACTAGCACAGATACGCAGTATTTT. Protein: CSVTHDREGTSTDTQYF.

This chain connects TRBV28 to TRBJ1-2; 11 nucleotides line up with TRBD1. The germline V gene encodes CDR1 MDHEN and CDR2 SYDVKM. The CDR3 runs 14 residues. With 10 bases clipped from V and 4 bases from J, the junction kept 8 bases outside the gene matches. Written as DNA, the CDR3 is TGTGCCACCCGGACAGGGGGCATATTCTATGGCTACACCTTC. Translated, it gives CATRTGGIFYGYTF.

The chain links TRBV6-5 to TRBJ2-1, with 8 bases lining up with TRBD1. Trimming at V came to 8 bases and at J to 0 bases, leaving 6 bases not matched to a gene. CDR3 size: 15 residues. Germline assignment: CDR1 MNHEY and CDR2 SVGAGI. This CDR3 is CASRVTGGSYNEQFF. CDR3 DNA sequence: TGTGCCAGCCGAGTTACAGGGGGCTCCTACAATGAGCAGTTCTTC.

The chain joins TRBV20-1 to TRBJ2-7; 13 positions match TRBD2. The CDR3 runs to 18 residues. Per the germline V gene, CDR1 is DFQATT and CDR2 is SNEGSKA (reference sequence). After removal of 5 bases from V and 3 bases from J, the junction contained 16 bases not matched to a gene. The CDR3 loop is CSARGYFTGTSGDYEQYF. The CDR3, as DNA: TGCAGTGCTCGCGGCTATTTCACCGGGACTAGCGGGGACTACGAGCAGTACTTC.

This clonotype was found a few times. V usage is TRBV25-1 and J usage is TRBJ2-3, with D uncertain. Germline loops: CDR1 MGHDK, CDR2 SYGVNS. V was trimmed by 8 bases and J by 7 bases, leaving 7 bases between them. This CDR3 is built from 10 residues. CDR3 nucleotide sequence: TGTGCCAGCCAAGCAAATACGCAGTATTTT. Translated: CASQANTQYF.

This clonotype was picked up a small number of times. This chain joins TRBV11-2 and TRBJ2-7; D may be TRBD2 (5 bases). CDR1 is SGHAT, CDR2 FQNNGV, per germline. V gave up 7 bases and J gave up 5 bases, with 9 bases separating them. This CDR3 region has 11 residues. This CDR3 is CASTLGNEQYF. The CDR3 nucleotides read TGTGCCAGCACTCTCGGGAACGAGCAGTACTTC.

This clonotype was observed a few times. The rearrangement joins TRBV9 to TRBJ2-5; D gene unclear. Germline V gene lookup returns CDR1 SGDLS and CDR2 YYNGEE. Trimming took off 0 bases at V and 5 bases at J, with 5 bases between the two ends. The CDR3 is 12 residues long. The CDR3 here is CASSVGDETQYF. CDR3 nucleotides: TGTGCCAGCAGCGTAGGGGATGAGACCCAGTACTTC.

Only a few counts were recorded for this clonotype. V usage is TRBV28 and J usage is TRBJ2-3, with D perhaps matching TRBD2 (5 bases). The V end was cut by 4 bases, the J end by 6 bases, with 8 bases between. CDR1 is MDHEN and CDR2 is SYDVKM in the germline V gene. CDR3 size: 12 residues. CDR3 in amino acids: CASSWSGDTQYF. Written as DNA, the CDR3 is TGTGCCAGCAGTTGGTCGGGGGATACGCAGTATTTT.

This clonotype is labeled medium-sized (0.01 to 0.1%). This chain uses TRBV27 with TRBJ2-3; D uncertain. Germline V gene lookup returns CDR1 MNHEY and CDR2 SMNVEV (reference sequence). The V end was cut by 6 bases, the J end by 0 bases, with 7 bases between. The CDR3 spans 13 residues. CDR3: CASSFSSTDTQYF. The DNA for the CDR3 is TGTGCCAGCAGCTTCTCCAGCACAGATACGCAGTATTTT.

The CDR3 DNA follows: TGTGCCAGCAGCCCCACCCGACTAGCGGGGGGGTCCTACGAGCAGTACTTC. Amino acid sequence: CASSPTRLAGGSYEQYF. The chain recombines TRBV3-1 with TRBJ2-7; TRBD2 matches 14 bases. V was pared by 4 bases and J by 1 base, with 6 bases of the junction left unmatched. The CDR3 has 17 residues. Germline V gene sequence: CDR1 LGHDT, CDR2 YNNKEL (reference sequence).

V is TRBV5-4 and J is TRBJ2-1, with 9 bases matching TRBD1. The length of the CDR3 is 14 residues. Unmatched junction bases numbered 4, after V lost 2 bases and J lost 7 bases. CDR1 SGHNT and CDR2 YYREEE come from the germline V gene (reference sequence). The CDR3 reads CASSFGQGTNEQFF. The CDR3 DNA reads as TGTGCCAGCAGCTTCGGACAGGGGACGAATGAGCAGTTCTTC. Together with reference TRBV5-4 and TRBJ2-1, the CDR3 gives the full variable domain: ETGVTQSPTHLIKTRGQQVTLRCSSQSGHNTVSWYQQALGQGPQFIFQYYREEENGRGNFPPRFSGLQFPNYSSELNVNALELDDSALYLCASSFGQGTNEQFFGPGTRLTVL.

This clonotype was counted a few times. This rearrangement joins TRBV20-1 to TRBJ2-7, with a tentative D call TRBD1 (6 bases). V lost 2 bases to trimming and J lost 7 bases, with 12 bases between them. This CDR3 is built from 12 residues. CDR1 and CDR2 from the germline V gene are DFQATT and SNEGSKA (reference sequence). The CDR3 is CSARHRVGEQYF. As DNA, the CDR3 is TGCAGTGCTAGACACAGGGTGGGGGAGCAGTACTTC.

The chain combines TRBV7-9 with TRBJ2-1; D ambiguous. V was pared by 2 bases and J by 8 bases, with 10 bases between. This CDR3 spans 13 amino acids. CDR1 SEHNR and CDR2 FQNEAQ come from the germline V gene (reference sequence). CDR3 DNA sequence: TGTGCCAGCAGCTTACCCAGCGCCGATGAGCAGTTCTTC. Translated, it gives CASSLPSADEQFF.

This clonotype turned up a few times. The V call is TRBV12-3 or TRBV12-4, the J call TRBJ2-5; TRBD2 matches at 7 bases. V gave up 3 bases and J gave up 1 base; unmatched junction bases: 2. The CDR3 runs to 14 residues. CDR3 sequence (DNA): TGTGCCAGCAGTTTGGCGGGGGTCCAAGAGACCCAGTACTTC. Translated, it gives CASSLAGVQETQYF.

A few counts support this clonotype. The chain joins TRBV6-6 to TRBJ2-5; the match to TRBD2 covers 11 bases. V dropped 6 bases and J dropped 3; count of bases not matched to a gene: 6. The CDR3 has 15 amino acids. Per germline, CDR1 MNHNY and CDR2 SVGAGI (reference sequence). The CDR3 DNA reads TGTGCCAGCAGCGTTCTAGCGGGGGGCGAAGAGACCCAGTACTTC. This sequence encodes CASSVLAGGEETQYF.

This sequence joins TRBV19 and TRBJ1-5; possible D gene TRBD1, 5 bases. Germline V gene sequence: CDR1 LNHDA, CDR2 SQIVND (reference sequence). CDR3 length: 17 amino acids. V gave up 2 bases and J gave up 2 bases, with 16 bases separating them. In DNA form, the CDR3 reads TGTGCCAGTAGTATAAATCCCGGGACGGGGGGCAATCAGCCCCAGCATTTT. As protein: CASSINPGTGGNQPQHF.

In this sample, this clonotype turned up a few times. The chain links TRBV7-3 to TRBJ2-3; a weak D match, TRBD2 (5 bases). CDR1 is SGHTA, CDR2 FQGTGA, per germline. This CDR3 is 16 amino acids long. Trimming left V 2 bases short and J 4 bases short, with 16 bases between. CDR3 in DNA: TGTGCCAGCAGCTTAGAGGGAACTTACTCACCAGATACGCAGTATTTT. It codes for CASSLEGTYSPDTQYF.

The chain uses TRBV6-1 and TRBJ2-7; D perhaps matches TRBD2 (6 bases). This CDR3 is 12 amino acids long. Germline CDR1 is MNHNS and CDR2 is SASEGT. The DNA for the CDR3 is TGTGCCAGCAGCGAAGGAGGCGGGGTGCAGTACGTC. Its translation is CASSEGGGVQYV.

This clonotype was recorded many times. V gene TRBV4-1 combines with J gene TRBJ1-4; no firm D call. The CDR3 has 15 residues. Germline loops: CDR1 MGHRA, CDR2 YSYEKL. V was clipped by 2 bases and J by 6 bases, with 13 bases between them. CDR3 protein: CASSQSMTVDEKLFF. The CDR3 DNA sequence: TGCGCCAGCAGCCAATCGATGACGGTGGATGAAAAACTGTTTTTT.

This clonotype has more than one count but fewer than ten. The CDR3 region has the DNA TGTGCCAGCAGCTCAATTTTAGGGTCGGGTAATGAGCAGTTCTTC. It codes for CASSSILGSGNEQFF. V and J are TRBV7-8 and TRBJ2-1; D unclear. CDR1 and CDR2 (germline): SGHVS, FQNEAQ. V was clipped by 4 bases and J by 7 bases, with 17 bases between them. The CDR3 totals 15 residues.

The sample holds many counts of this clonotype. The rearrangement links TRBV12-3 or TRBV12-4 to TRBJ2-3; the D is unclear. The CDR3 is 13 amino acids. The germline V and J ends were trimmed by 5 bases and 4 bases, with 10 bases remaining between them. CDR3 sequence: CASSPAGADTQYF. The CDR3 DNA sequence: TGTGCCAGCAGTCCCGCTGGCGCAGATACGCAGTATTTT.

This chain uses TRBV7-8 with TRBJ1-1; perhaps TRBD1 as D (5 bases). The CDR3 is 14 amino acids. CDR1 is SGHVS, CDR2 FQNEAQ, per germline. Trimming cost V 5 bases and J 4 bases, with 14 bases left between them. CDR3 loop: CASSIRVIGTEAFF. DNA of the CDR3: TGTGCCAGCAGCATCAGGGTCATCGGCACTGAAGCTTTCTTT.

This clonotype was counted between two and nine times. This chain uses TRBV27 with TRBJ1-2; the D is unclear. The germline gives CDR1 MNHEY, CDR2 SMNVEV (reference sequence). Trimming removed 0 bases at V and 8 bases at J, with 13 bases between. This CDR3 has 14 residues. CDR3 DNA: TGTGCCAGCAGTTTATCGTTTCGGGGAGGGGGCTACACCTTC. Translation: CASSLSFRGGGYTF.